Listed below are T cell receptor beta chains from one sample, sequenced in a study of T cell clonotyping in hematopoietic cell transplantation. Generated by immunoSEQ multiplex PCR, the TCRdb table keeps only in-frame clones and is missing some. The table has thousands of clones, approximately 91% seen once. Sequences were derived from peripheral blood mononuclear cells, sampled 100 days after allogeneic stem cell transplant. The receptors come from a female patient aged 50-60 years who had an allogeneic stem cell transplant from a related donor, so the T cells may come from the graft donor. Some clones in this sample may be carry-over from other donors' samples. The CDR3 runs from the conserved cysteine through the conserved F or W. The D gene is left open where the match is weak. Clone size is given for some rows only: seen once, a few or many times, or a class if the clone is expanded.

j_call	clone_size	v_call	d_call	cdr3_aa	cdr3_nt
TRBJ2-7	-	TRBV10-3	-	CATNRKTGNSYEQYF	TGTGCCACGAATAGAAAAACAGGGAACTCCTACGAGCAGTACTTC
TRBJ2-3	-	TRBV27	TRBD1	CASSRDSRTDTQYF	TGTGCCAGCAGTAGGGACAGCCGCACAGATACGCAGTATTTT
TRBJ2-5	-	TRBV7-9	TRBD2	CASSLWASGGETQYF	TGTGCCAGCAGCTTATGGGCTAGCGGGGGTGAGACCCAGTACTTC
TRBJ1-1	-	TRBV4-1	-	CASSQGDGRRSEAFF	TGCGCCAGCAGCCAAGGGGACGGGCGTAGGTCTGAAGCTTTCTTT
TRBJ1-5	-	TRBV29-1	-	CSVAGDGNQPQHF	TGCAGCGTTGCGGGGGACGGCAATCAGCCCCAGCATTTT
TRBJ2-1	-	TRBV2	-	CASSAQGVQFF	TGTGCCAGCAGTGCCCAAGGTGTGCAGTTCTTC
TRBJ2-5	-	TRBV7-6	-	CASSQGRQETQYF	TGTGCCAGCAGCCAGGGGCGTCAAGAGACCCAGTACTTC
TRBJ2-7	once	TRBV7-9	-	CASSDTDSSYEQYF	TGTGCCAGCAGCGACACTGACAGCTCCTACGAGCAGTACTTC
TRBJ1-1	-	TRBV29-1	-	CSVQDNRLNTEAFF	TGCAGCGTCCAGGACAACCGTTTGAACACTGAAGCTTTCTTT
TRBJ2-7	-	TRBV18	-	CASSPSSTGGAYEQYF	TGTGCCAGCTCACCATCCTCGACAGGAGGGGCCTACGAGCAGTACTTC
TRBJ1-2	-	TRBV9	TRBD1	CASSPHSGQGVYGYTF	TGTGCCAGCAGCCCACATTCGGGACAGGGGGTCTATGGCTACACCTTC
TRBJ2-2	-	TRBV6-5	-	CASSSDTGELFF	TGTGCCAGCAGTTCTGACACCGGGGAGCTGTTTTTT
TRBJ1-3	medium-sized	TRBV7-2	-	CASSRTGNTIYF	TGTGCCAGCAGCCGAACTGGAAACACCATATATTTT
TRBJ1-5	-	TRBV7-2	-	CASSLHSNQPQHF	TGTGCCAGCAGCTTACATAGCAATCAGCCCCAGCATTTT
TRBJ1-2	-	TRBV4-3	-	CASSQDPVNGYTF	TGCGCCAGCAGCCAAGATCCCGTAAATGGCTACACCTTC
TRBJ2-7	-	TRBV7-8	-	CASSLSPEGEQYF	TGTGCCAGCAGCTTATCTCCGGAGGGCGAGCAGTACTTC
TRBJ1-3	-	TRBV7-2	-	CASSRSGNTIYF	TGTGCCAGCAGCCGCTCTGGAAACACCATATATTTT
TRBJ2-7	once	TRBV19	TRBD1	CASSRTGTGGKEQYF	TGTGCCAGTAGCCGAACAGGGACAGGGGGTAAGGAGCAGTACTTC
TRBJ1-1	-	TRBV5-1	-	CASSTLQATEAFF	TGCGCCAGCAGCACCCTCCAGGCCACTGAAGCTTTCTTT
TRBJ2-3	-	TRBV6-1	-	CASSELGFTDTQYF	TGTGCCAGCAGTGAACTCGGGTTCACAGATACGCAGTATTTT
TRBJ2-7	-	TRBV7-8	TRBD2	CASSLASGGTAFYEQYF	TGTGCCAGCAGCTTGGCTAGCGGGGGGACCGCTTTCTACGAGCAGTACTTC
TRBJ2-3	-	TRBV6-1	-	CASRLQGATDTQYF	TGTGCCAGCAGACTCCAGGGAGCTACAGATACGCAGTATTTT
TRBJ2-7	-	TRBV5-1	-	CASRGLTYEQYF	TGCGCCAGCAGGGGACTTACCTACGAGCAGTACTTC
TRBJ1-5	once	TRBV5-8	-	CASSLVQPQHF	TGTGCCAGCAGCTTGGTTCAGCCCCAGCATTTT
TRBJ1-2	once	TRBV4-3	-	CASSQDTRRTTNYGYTF	TGCGCCAGCAGCCAAGATACGCGACGGACTACTAACTATGGCTACACCTTC
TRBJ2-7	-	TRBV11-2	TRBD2	CASSLDRGGQYF	TGTGCCAGCAGCTTAGATCGGGGGGGGCAGTACTTC
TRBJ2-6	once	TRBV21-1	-	CASSKGGAGGRSSGANVLTF	TGTGCCAGCAGCAAAGGGGGTGCGGGAGGGAGGAGCTCTGGGGCCAACGTCCTGACTTTC
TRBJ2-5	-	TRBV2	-	CASSLVEETQYF	TGTGCCAGCAGTCTGGTCGAAGAGACCCAGTACTTC
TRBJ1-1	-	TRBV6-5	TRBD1	CATGGPGGNTEAFF	TGTGCCACGGGGGGGCCAGGGGGCAACACTGAAGCTTTCTTT
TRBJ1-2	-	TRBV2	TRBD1	CASSGTEVRGYTF	TGTGCCAGCTCCGGGACAGAGGTCAGAGGCTACACCTTC
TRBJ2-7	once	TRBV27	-	CASSLSLGEGRQYF	TGTGCCAGCAGTTTATCGCTGGGAGAGGGGAGGCAGTACTTC
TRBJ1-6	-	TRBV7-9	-	CASSLGLDSPLHF	TGTGCCAGCAGCTTAGGGCTAGATTCACCCCTCCACTTT
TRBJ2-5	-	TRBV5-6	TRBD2	CASSLAGRGGEETQYF	TGTGCCAGCAGCTTGGCGGGACGGGGGGGAGAGGAGACCCAGTACTTC
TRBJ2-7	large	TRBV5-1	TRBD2	CASSSSGGPAYEQYF	TGCGCCAGCAGCTCCAGCGGGGGGCCGGCCTACGAGCAGTACTTC
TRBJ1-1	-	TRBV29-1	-	CSVERGQGRGAFF	TGCAGCGTTGAGCGGGGGCAGGGACGGGGAGCTTTCTTT
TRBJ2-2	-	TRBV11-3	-	CASSLRGNTGELFF	TGTGCCAGCAGCTTAAGAGGAAACACCGGGGAGCTGTTTTTT
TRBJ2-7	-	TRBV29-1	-	CSVKTGSSYEQYF	TGCAGCGTTAAAACAGGGAGCTCCTACGAGCAGTACTTC
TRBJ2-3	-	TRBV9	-	CASARRGPGDTQYF	TGTGCCAGCGCCCGGAGAGGCCCTGGGGATACGCAGTATTTT
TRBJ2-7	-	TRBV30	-	CAGARMGIEQYF	TGTGCCGGAGCCAGGATGGGCATAGAGCAGTACTTC
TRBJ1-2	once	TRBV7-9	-	CASSLAGAPGYTF	TGTGCCAGCAGCTTAGCAGGGGCACCCGGCTACACCTTC
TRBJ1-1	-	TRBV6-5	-	CASTRTEEAFF	TGTGCCAGCACCCGGACGGAAGAAGCTTTCTTT
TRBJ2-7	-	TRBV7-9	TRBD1	CASSPRTGQQYYEQYF	TGTGCCAGCAGCCCCCGGACAGGGCAACAGTACTACGAGCAGTACTTC
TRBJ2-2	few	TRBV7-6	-	CASNQERTGELFF	TGTGCCAGCAACCAAGAAAGGACCGGGGAGCTGTTTTTT
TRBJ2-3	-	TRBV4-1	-	CASSRTIDTQYF	TGCGCCAGCAGCCGGACTATCGATACGCAGTATTTT
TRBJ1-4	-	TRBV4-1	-	CASSQPHNNEKLFF	TGCGCCAGCAGCCAGCCGCATAATAATGAAAAACTGTTTTTT